This is a list of T cell receptor beta chains from one sample in a study of spatial heterogeneity in lung cancer. TCRdb reprocessed the 5' RACE reads with MiXCR, giving one entry per CDR3 protein. The sample has 80,000 to 95,000 distinct CDR3 sequences; approximately 8.2% are singletons. Sequences were derived from PBMCs, sampled at surgery. Receptors originate from a male donor with early-stage non-small cell lung cancer. Each CDR3 is given with its conserved first and last residue. The D gene is left open where the match is weak. Part of the rows lack a size; the others show once, few, many or a class for expanded clones.

13	TRBV5-5	few	TRBJ2-7	.	CASSFLEAYEQYF	TGTGCCAGCAGCTTTCTAGAGGCCTACGAGCAGTACTTC
14	TRBV20-1	many	TRBJ2-7	.	CSARDPYSTYEQYF	TGCAGTGCTAGAGATCCTTACAGCACCTACGAGCAGTACTTC
13	TRBV10-3	many	TRBJ2-5	.	CAISVDPQETQYF	TGTGCCATCAGTGTGGATCCCCAAGAGACCCAGTACTTC
15	TRBV9	many	TRBJ1-1	TRBD1	CASSVVPDREIEAFF	TGTGCCAGCAGCGTAGTGCCGGACAGGGAGATTGAAGCTTTCTTT
15	TRBV9	.	TRBJ1-6	.	CASSVSTGANSPLHF	TGTGCCAGCAGCGTCTCGACGGGGGCAAATTCACCCCTCCACTTT
14	TRBV3-1	many	TRBJ1-2	.	CASSQEVGTGGYTF	TGTGCCAGCAGCCAAGAAGTAGGGACGGGAGGCTACACCTTC
12	TRBV10-3	many	TRBJ2-1	.	CAISENSYEQFF	TGTGCCATCAGTGAAAACAGCTATGAGCAGTTCTTC
15	TRBV6-6	few	TRBJ2-2	.	CASSSLHPTPGELFF	TGTGCCAGCAGTTCATTACACCCTACGCCCGGGGAGCTGTTTTTT
17	TRBV28	few	TRBJ2-6	.	CASSLSGRPSGANVLTF	TGTGCCAGCAGTTTGTCTGGACGGCCCTCTGGGGCCAACGTCCTGACTTTC
15	TRBV19	.	TRBJ2-5	.	CASSIFQGGQETQYF	TGTGCCAGTAGTATCTTTCAGGGCGGCCAAGAGACCCAGTACTTC
14	TRBV5-6	.	TRBJ2-7	TRBD1	CASSRDRGLDEQYF	TGTGCCAGCAGCCGGGACAGGGGTTTGGACGAGCAGTACTTC
15	TRBV20-1	.	TRBJ1-1	.	CSASPADSMNTEAFF	TGCAGTGCTAGTCCCGCCGACAGCATGAACACTGAAGCTTTCTTT
10	TRBV29-1	many	TRBJ1-1	.	CSVDRDEAFF	TGCAGCGTTGACAGGGACGAAGCTTTCTTT
13	TRBV7-8	many	TRBJ1-5	.	CASNNRVDQPQHF	TGTGCCAGCAACAACAGGGTCGATCAGCCCCAGCATTTT
14	TRBV5-1	many	TRBJ2-3	TRBD2	CASSRLAGTDTQYF	TGCGCCAGCAGCAGGCTAGCGGGCACAGATACGCAGTATTTT
15	TRBV9	.	TRBJ2-7	.	CASSVGAGAQYEQYF	TGTGCCAGCAGCGTAGGGGCAGGGGCTCAATACGAGCAGTACTTC
14	TRBV20-1	.	TRBJ2-1	.	CSASPTPRGNEQFF	TGCAGTGCTAGTCCGACACCGAGGGGCAATGAGCAGTTCTTC
13	TRBV29-1	.	TRBJ2-2	.	CSVEGTRYGELFF	TGCAGCGTTGAAGGGACGAGGTACGGGGAGCTGTTTTTT